This T cell receptor beta chain comes out of a study of regulatory T cells in long-lasting Graves disease. Deletions cut 5 bases from V and 6 bases from J, with 12 bases between. The CDR3 totals 13 residues. Germline lookup yields CDR1 LNHDA and CDR2 SQIVND (reference sequence). Time point meaning: persistent/refractory GD, antithyroid drugs over 5 years with positive TRAb. Making the TCR library involved RNA that had been extracted from PBMCs. Both iRepertoire HTBI primers and Arm-PCR of CDR3 regions were used to build the TCR beta libraries. TCRdb reprocessed the multiplex PCR reads via MiXCR and lists one record per CDR3 protein. The data contain about 430,000 distinct CDR3 sequences, approximately 22% of them singletons.

J is TRBJ2-3 and V is TRBV19; D possibly corresponds to TRBD2 (6 bases). The sequence was collected from a female donor with Graves disease. The sample here was peripheral blood mononuclear cells (PBMCs), taken when the disease was refractory, from a patient treated with antithyroid drugs. The CDR3 region has the DNA TGTGCCAGTAGTTTGCCGGGAGTGGATACGCAGTATTTT. Residues: CASSLPGVDTQYF.